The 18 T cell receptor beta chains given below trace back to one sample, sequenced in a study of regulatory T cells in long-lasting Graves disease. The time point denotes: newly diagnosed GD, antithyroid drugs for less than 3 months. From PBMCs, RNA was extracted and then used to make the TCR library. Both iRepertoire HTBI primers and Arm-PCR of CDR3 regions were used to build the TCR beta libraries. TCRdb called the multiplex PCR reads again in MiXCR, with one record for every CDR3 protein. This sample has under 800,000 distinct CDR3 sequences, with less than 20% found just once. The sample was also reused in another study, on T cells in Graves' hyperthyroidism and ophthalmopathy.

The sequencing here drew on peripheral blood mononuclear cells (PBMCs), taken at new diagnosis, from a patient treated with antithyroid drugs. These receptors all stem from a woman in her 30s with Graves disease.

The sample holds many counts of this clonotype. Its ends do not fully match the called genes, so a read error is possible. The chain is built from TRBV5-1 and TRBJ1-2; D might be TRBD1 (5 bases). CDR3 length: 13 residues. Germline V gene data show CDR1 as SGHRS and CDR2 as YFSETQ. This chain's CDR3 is CASRLEGLDGYTF. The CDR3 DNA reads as TGCGCCAGCAGATTGGAGGGGTTGGACGGCTACACCTTC.

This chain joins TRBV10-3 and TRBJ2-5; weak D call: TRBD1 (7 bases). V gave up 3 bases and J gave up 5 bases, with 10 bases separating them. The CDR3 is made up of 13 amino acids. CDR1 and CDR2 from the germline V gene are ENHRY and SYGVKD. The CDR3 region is CAISDSGGETQYF. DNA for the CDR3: TGTGCCATCAGTGACTCAGGGGGGGAGACCCAGTACTTC.

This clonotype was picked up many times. CDR3 nucleotides: TGCAGTGCTAGGTCAGGGCTTGATACGCAGTATTTT. This sequence encodes CSARSGLDTQYF. The genes are TRBV20-1 and TRBJ2-3; maybe TRBD1 (5 bases). CDR3 length equals 12 residues. The germline CDR1 and CDR2 sequences are DFQATT and SNEGSKA (reference sequence). V lost 3 bases and J lost 6, with 10 bases in between.

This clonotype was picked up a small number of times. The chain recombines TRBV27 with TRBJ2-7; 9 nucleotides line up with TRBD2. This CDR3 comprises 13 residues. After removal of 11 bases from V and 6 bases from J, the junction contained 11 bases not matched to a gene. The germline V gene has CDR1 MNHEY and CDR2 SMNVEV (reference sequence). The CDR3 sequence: CAGVSGSGCEQYF. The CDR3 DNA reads TGTGCCGGGGTTAGCGGGAGTGGTTGCGAGCAGTACTTC.

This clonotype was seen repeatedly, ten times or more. In nucleotides, the CDR3 is TGTGCCAGCAGTTCGGGGAGAGACGAAAAACTGTTTTTT. It codes for CASSSGRDEKLFF. The rearrangement joins TRBV2 to TRBJ1-4; D is unresolved. V was pared by 5 bases and J by 8 bases, with 12 bases between. This CDR3 is 13 amino acids long. Germline-derived CDR1 and CDR2 are SNHLY and FYNNEI.

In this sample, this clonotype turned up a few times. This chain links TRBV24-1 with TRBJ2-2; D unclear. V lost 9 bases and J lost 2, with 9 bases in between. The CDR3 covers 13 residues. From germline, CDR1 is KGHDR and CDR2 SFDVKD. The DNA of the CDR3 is TGTGCCACCGCTCGAGGTAACACCGGGGAGCTGTTTTTT. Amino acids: CATARGNTGELFF.

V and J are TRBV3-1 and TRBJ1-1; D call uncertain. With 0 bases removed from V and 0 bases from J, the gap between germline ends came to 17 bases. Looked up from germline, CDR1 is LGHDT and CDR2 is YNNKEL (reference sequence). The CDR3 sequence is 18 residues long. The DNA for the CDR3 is TGTGCCAGCAGCCAAGATCCCGGCATCGACACCTTGAACACTGAAGCTTTCTTT. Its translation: CASSQDPGIDTLNTEAFF.

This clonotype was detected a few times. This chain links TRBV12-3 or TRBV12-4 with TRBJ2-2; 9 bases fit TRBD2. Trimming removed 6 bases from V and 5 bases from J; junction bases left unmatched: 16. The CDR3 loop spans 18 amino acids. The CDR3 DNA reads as TGTGCCAGCAGCCCAGGTTGGGGAGCGGGAGGATCGACCGGGGAGCTGTTTTTT. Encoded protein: CASSPGWGAGGSTGELFF.

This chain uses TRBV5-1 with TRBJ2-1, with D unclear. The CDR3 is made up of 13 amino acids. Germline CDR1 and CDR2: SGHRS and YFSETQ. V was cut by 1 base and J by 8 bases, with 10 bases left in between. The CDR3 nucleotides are TGCGCCAGCAGCTTGTTCGTTCAGGATGAGCAGTTCTTC. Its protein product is CASSLFVQDEQFF.

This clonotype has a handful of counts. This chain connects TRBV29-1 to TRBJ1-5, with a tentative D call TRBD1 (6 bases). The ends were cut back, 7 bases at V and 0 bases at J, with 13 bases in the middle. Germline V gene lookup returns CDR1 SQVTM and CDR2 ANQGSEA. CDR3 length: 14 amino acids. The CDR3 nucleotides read TGCAGCGCCGCGACAGGCTATAGCAATCAGCCCCAGCATTTT. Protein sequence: CSAATGYSNQPQHF.

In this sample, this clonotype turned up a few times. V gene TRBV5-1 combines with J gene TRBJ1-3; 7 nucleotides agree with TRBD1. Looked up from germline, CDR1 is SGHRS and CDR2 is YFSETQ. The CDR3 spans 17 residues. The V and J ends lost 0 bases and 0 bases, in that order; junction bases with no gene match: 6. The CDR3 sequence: CASSLGQGPFSGNTIYF. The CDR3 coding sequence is TGCGCCAGCAGCTTGGGACAGGGCCCATTCTCTGGAAACACCATATATTTT. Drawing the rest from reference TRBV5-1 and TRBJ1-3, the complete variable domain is KAGVTQTPRYLIKTRGQQVTLSCSPISGHRSVSWYQQTPGQGLQFLFEYFSETQRNKGNFPGRFSGRQFSNSRSEMNVSTLELGDSALYLCASSLGQGPFSGNTIYFGEGSWLTVV.

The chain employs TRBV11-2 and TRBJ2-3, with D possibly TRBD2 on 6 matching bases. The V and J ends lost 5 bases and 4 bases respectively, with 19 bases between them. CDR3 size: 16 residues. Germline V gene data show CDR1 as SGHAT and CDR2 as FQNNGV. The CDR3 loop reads CASSPSAAGWSDTQYF. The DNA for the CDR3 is TGTGCCAGCAGCCCCTCGGCGGCGGGATGGTCAGATACGCAGTATTTT.

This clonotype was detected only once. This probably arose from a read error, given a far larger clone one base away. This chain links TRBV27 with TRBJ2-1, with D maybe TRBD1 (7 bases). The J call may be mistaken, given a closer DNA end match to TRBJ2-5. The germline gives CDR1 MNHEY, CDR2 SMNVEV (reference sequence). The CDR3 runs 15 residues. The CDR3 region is CASSLSRDSSCPQYF. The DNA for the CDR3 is TGTGCCAGCAGTTTATCGCGGGACAGCTCCTGTCCCCAGTACTTC.

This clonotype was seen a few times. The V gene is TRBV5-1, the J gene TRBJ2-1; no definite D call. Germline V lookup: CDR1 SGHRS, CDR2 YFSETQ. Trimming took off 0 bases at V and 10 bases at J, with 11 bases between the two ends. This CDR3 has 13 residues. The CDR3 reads CASSLVINTEQFF. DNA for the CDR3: TGCGCCAGCAGCTTGGTAATCAACACCGAGCAGTTCTTC.

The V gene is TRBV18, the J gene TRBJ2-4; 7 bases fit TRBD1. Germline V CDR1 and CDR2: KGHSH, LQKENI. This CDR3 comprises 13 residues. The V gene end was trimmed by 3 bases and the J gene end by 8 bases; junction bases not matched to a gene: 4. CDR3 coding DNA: TGTGCCAGCTCACCGTCGCAGGGGGACATTCAGTACTTC. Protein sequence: CASSPSQGDIQYF.

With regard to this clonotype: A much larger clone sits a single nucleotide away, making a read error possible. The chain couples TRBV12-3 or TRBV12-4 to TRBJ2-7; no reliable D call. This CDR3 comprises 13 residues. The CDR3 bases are TGTGCCAGCAGTTTCAAGGTGCCCTACGGGCAGTACTTC. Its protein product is CASSFKVPYGQYF.

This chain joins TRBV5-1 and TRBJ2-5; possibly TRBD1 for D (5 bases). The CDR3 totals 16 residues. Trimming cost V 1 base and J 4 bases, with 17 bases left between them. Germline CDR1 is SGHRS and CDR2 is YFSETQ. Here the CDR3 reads CASSLYGQSKLETQYF. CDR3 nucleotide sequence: TGCGCCAGCAGCTTGTATGGACAATCGAAATTAGAGACCCAGTACTTC.

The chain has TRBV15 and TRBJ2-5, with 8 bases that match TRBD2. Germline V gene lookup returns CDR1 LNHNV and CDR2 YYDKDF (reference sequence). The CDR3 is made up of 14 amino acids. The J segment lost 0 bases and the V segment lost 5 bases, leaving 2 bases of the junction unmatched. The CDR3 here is CATSGLAYQETQYF. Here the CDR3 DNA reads TGTGCCACCAGCGGACTAGCCTACCAAGAGACCCAGTACTTC.